This TCR beta chain was identified in a study of beta chain features in type 1 diabetes. The wider study: Examination spanned approximately 110 million sorted cells from all samples.

Reverse transcription of all isolated RNA meant that expressed TCRB transcripts were sequenced. The protocol was immunoSEQ multiplex PCR, while the TCRdb copy is restricted to in-frame clones and leaves out a portion. This sample has approximately 600,000 clones, with around 11% found just once. Every donor had blood drawn once into heparin, roughly 110 mL on average. This clone was observed a handful of times. Its antigen is undetermined. Study observations and caveats: Across all four CD4+ subsets, people with type 1 diabetes showed modestly shorter TCRB CDR3s.

The CDR3 sequence is 13 residues long. Germline CDR1 is ENHRY and CDR2 is SYGVKD. With 5 bases clipped from V and 0 bases from J, the junction kept 1 base outside the gene matches. This receptor was taken from a man aged 25-45 years with type 1 diabetes. The sample taken for sequencing was naive CD4+ T cells from blood. The V gene is TRBV10-3, the J gene TRBJ2-7; TRBD2 matches 7 bases. CDR3 DNA: TGTGCCATCAGTACTAGCGTCTCCTACGAGCAGTACTTC. It is translated as CAISTSVSYEQYF.